This paragraph reports one T cell receptor (beta chain). The sample originates from a study of cytomegalovirus exposure and HLA in healthy donors. The PCR contained 60 Vbeta and 13 Jbeta primers. Method: immunoSEQ multiplex PCR; TCRdb's copy keeps in-frame clones and lacks some. The sample consists of 200,000 to 250,000 clones, around 80% of them appearing once. CDR3 length: 13 residues. V lost 3 bases and J 6 bases, leaving 13 bases between the germline ends. Germline-derived CDR1 and CDR2 are SGHDT and YYEEEE. The rearrangement joins TRBV5-6 to TRBJ2-7, with D perhaps TRBD1 (5 bases). The receptor was isolated from a boy aged 2-9 years in good health and CMV-seronegative. The sequenced material came from PBMCs. This CDR3 is CASSSGLGPEQYF. The CDR3 bases are TGTGCCAGCAGCTCGGGCCTGGGGCCCGAGCAGTACTTC.